This entry concerns a single T cell receptor beta chain. This sample was taken from a study of T cells after yellow fever vaccination. TCRdb reanalysed the 5' RACE reads using MiXCR and keeps one entry per CDR3 protein. Of just under 600,000 distinct CDR3 sequences in the sample, roughly 13% were seen once. The trim removed 5 bases at V and 2 bases at J, leaving 7 bases unmatched. The V gene's germline CDR1 is SGHTA and CDR2 FQGNSA. This CDR3 contains 16 residues. The clonotype was recovered from a man aged 25 to 40 who received the YFV17D yellow fever vaccine. The sample in question was PBMCs, obtained on the day of the yellow fever booster vaccination. The chain is built from TRBV7-2 and TRBJ2-2; 8 nucleotides align to TRBD2. The CDR3 nucleotides are TGTGCCAGCAGCCCTCTTTGGACTAGCAACACCGGGGAGCTGTTTTTT. Its translation: CASSPLWTSNTGELFF.